This T cell receptor (beta chain) was identified in a study of blood T cell repertoires in COVID-19. This CDR3 has 15 amino acids. V shed 2 bases and J 10 bases; nucleotides not matched to a gene: 10. CDR1 and CDR2 from the germline V gene are MNHEY and SVGAGI. Those enrolled, adults aged roughly 18 to 90 years, came from about two dozen US areas. Researchers sorted participants into cohorts using their self-reported clinical history. Cohort 3 donors were reported recovered after two negative PCRs, clearance, or symptom resolution. Profiled with immunoSEQ multiplex PCR; TCRdb holds only in-frame clones, not every one. Of some 200,000 clones listed, 80% to 90% are singletons.

Input material: PBMCs or T cells enriched from blood (not recorded which). The rearrangement links TRBV6-5 to TRBJ2-2; 7 bases match TRBD1. This sequence was found in a man between 35 and 55 years old who had recovered from COVID-19. The CDR3 sequence: CASSYGGQVDEELFF. DNA of the CDR3: TGTGCCAGCAGTTACGGTGGACAGGTGGACGAGGAGCTGTTTTTT.